This TCR beta chain comes out of a study of shared clonotypes between healthy human individuals. Study results and caveats: Clonotype sharing among donors likely depends on sequencing depth. A reduction in generation probabilities was seen for non-shared clonotypes relative to those shared by all four donors.

Regarding this clone: Its specificity is not known.

V lost 11 bases and J lost 4, with 18 bases in between. CDR1 is SNHLY, CDR2 FYNNEI, per germline. The CDR3 is 13 amino acids. The assay was immunoSEQ multiplex PCR, and TCRdb's table has in-frame clones only and misses some. The repertoire includes about 1 million clones, about 80% of them detected once, and under 0.6% sits in the top ten. Sequenced material: memory CD4+ T cells from PBMCs. This sample's subset: CD45RA-negative fraction. The chain uses TRBV2 and TRBJ2-7; D not resolved. This TCR came from a young man in good health. Some clones in this sample may be carry-over from other donors' samples. CDR3 coding DNA: TGTGCCCGTTACCCGGACCAAAAGTACGAGCAGTACTTC. It translates to CARYPDQKYEQYF.